This entry lists 32 T cell receptor beta chains sequenced from one sample in a study of blood T cell repertoires in COVID-19. The data were produced by immunoSEQ multiplex PCR, yet TCRdb's version contains in-frame clones alone and is incomplete. The sample includes roughly 60,000 clones, less than 90% of them seen just once. The sequencing input was peripheral blood. The receptors were sampled from a man aged 55 to 70 with COVID-19, enrolled during active disease.

This clone was observed once. The chain has TRBV2 and TRBJ2-3, with TRBD2 as a possible D gene (5 bases). Between the trimmed V and J ends, which lost 3 bases and 1 base, there was a span of 11 bases. This CDR3 has 15 amino acids. From germline, CDR1 is SNHLY and CDR2 FYNNEI. This CDR3 is CASSDGLAGTDTQYF. CDR3 nucleotide sequence: TGTGCCAGCAGTGACGGTCTAGCCGGCACAGATACGCAGTATTTT.

This chain joins TRBV12-3 or TRBV12-4 and TRBJ1-2; D call uncertain. V dropped 2 bases and J dropped 6 bases, with 4 bases sitting between them. The CDR3 is 11 residues long. The DNA for the CDR3 is TGTGCCAGCAGTTTACAGGATGGCTACACCTTC. It codes for CASSLQDGYTF.

This chain uses TRBV24-1 with TRBJ2-3, with 10 bases matching TRBD2. The CDR3 sequence is 20 residues long. The V gene's germline CDR1 is KGHDR and CDR2 SFDVKD. Trimming cost V 0 bases and J 1 base; bases outside gene matches: 12. CDR3 DNA sequence: TGTGCCACCAGTGATTTGACTAGCGGGGCAGAGGCGGCCCGCACAGATACGCAGTATTTT. Translated: CATSDLTSGAEAARTDTQYF.

This clone appeared a few times. J is TRBJ2-2 and V is TRBV7-3; 7 nucleotides agree with TRBD2. Looked up from germline, CDR1 is SGHTA and CDR2 is FQGTGA. The CDR3 is 14 residues long. V lost 5 bases to trimming and J lost 4 bases; unmatched junction nucleotides: 4. Here the CDR3 reads CASSRLASTGELFF. The CDR3 DNA follows: TGTGCCAGCAGCAGACTAGCTTCCACCGGGGAGCTGTTTTTT.

The V gene is TRBV3-1 (or the pseudogene TRBV3-2), the J gene TRBJ1-1; D remains unclear. With 1 base removed from V and 3 bases from J, the gap between germline ends came to 6 bases. This CDR3 is 13 amino acids long. The germline V gene has CDR1 LGHDT and CDR2 YNNKEL (reference sequence). This CDR3 is CASSQGSDTEAFF. CDR3 DNA sequence: TGTGCCAGCAGCCAAGGATCGGACACTGAAGCTTTCTTT.

J is TRBJ2-5 and V is TRBV12-3 or TRBV12-4, with a possible D match to TRBD1 (6 bases). The V end was cut by 6 bases, the J end by 5 bases, with 13 bases between. The CDR3 consists of 13 residues. CDR3 coding DNA: TGTGCCAGCAGACAGGGCCGCGGCGAGACCCAGTACTTC. Translating gives CASRQGRGETQYF.

This chain links TRBV18 with TRBJ2-7, with a weak D call TRBD1 (5 bases). The V end was cut by 5 bases, the J end by 7 bases, with 9 bases between. In germline, CDR1 is KGHSH, CDR2 LQKENI. The CDR3 covers 11 residues. As DNA, the CDR3 is TGTGCCAGCTCAGGAACAGGTGAGCAGTACTTC. Protein: CASSGTGEQYF.

The chain has TRBV13 and TRBJ1-4, with 7 nucleotides matching TRBD1. CDR3 length equals 14 residues. Per germline, CDR1 PRHDT and CDR2 FYEKMQ (reference sequence). With V trimmed by 6 bases and J by 4 bases, 5 bases remained unmatched. CDR3 coding DNA: TGTGCCAGCAGGCAAGGACAGGTTAATGAAAAACTGTTTTTT. Its translation: CASRQGQVNEKLFF.

The chain carries TRBV15 and TRBJ2-1, with 8 bases that match TRBD1. The V gene's germline CDR1 is LNHNV and CDR2 YYDKDF (reference sequence). The CDR3 is 13 amino acids. Unmatched junction bases numbered 4, after V lost 6 bases and J lost 6 bases. The CDR3 DNA follows: TGTGCCACCAGGGGGACAGGAGGCAATGAGCAGTTCTTC. Protein sequence: CATRGTGGNEQFF.

The sample holds a few counts of this clone. The chain joins TRBV9 to TRBJ1-6; 9 nucleotides line up with TRBD1. Germline V lookup: CDR1 SGDLS, CDR2 YYNGEE. V dropped 0 bases and J dropped 7; count of bases not matched to a gene: 5. There are 16 residues in the CDR3. CDR3 nucleotides: TGTGCCAGCAGCGTAGAGGCGGGACAGGGAAATTCACCCCTCCACTTT. Amino acids: CASSVEAGQGNSPLHF. Variable domain in full (rest from reference TRBV9 and TRBJ1-6): DSGVTQTPKHLITATGQRVTLRCSPRSGDLSVYWYQQSLDQGLQFLIQYYNGEERAKGNILERFSAQQFPDLHSELNLSSLELGDSALYFCASSVEAGQGNSPLHFGNGTRLTVT.

The gene calls are TRBV24-1 and TRBJ2-6; D is ambiguous. V was cut by 5 bases and J by 2 bases, with 9 bases left in between. Per the germline V gene, CDR1 is KGHDR and CDR2 is SFDVKD. The CDR3 length is 15 residues. The DNA of the CDR3 is TGTGCCACCAGTGCACAGTTAGCTGGGGCCAACGTCCTGACTTTC. Translating gives CATSAQLAGANVLTF.

The chain couples TRBV15 to TRBJ1-3, with D tentatively TRBD1 (5 bases). V was pared by 0 bases and J by 4 bases, with 16 bases between. The germline gives CDR1 LNHNV, CDR2 YYDKDF (reference sequence). This CDR3 contains 17 residues. CDR3 loop: CATSRDWDAGTGNTIYF. The CDR3 DNA follows: TGTGCCACCAGCAGAGATTGGGACGCGGGGACCGGAAACACCATATATTTT.

This chain uses TRBV19 with TRBJ2-3; D is perhaps TRBD2 (6 bases). The CDR3 length is 14 residues. Trimming removed 8 bases at V and 2 bases at J, with 14 bases between. Germline values: CDR1 LNHDA, CDR2 SQIVND (reference sequence). CDR3 in DNA: TGTGCCAGTGCCCTTGGACTACTCACAGATACGCAGTATTTT. Protein product: CASALGLLTDTQYF.

V gene TRBV18 combines with J gene TRBJ2-7; TRBD1 matches 8 bases. The CDR3 covers 14 residues. Germline lookup yields CDR1 KGHSH and CDR2 LQKENI. V lost 3 bases to trimming and J lost 5 bases; unmatched junction nucleotides: 6. The CDR3 protein is CASSPGTGRNEQYF. The CDR3 DNA reads TGTGCCAGCTCACCCGGGACAGGTCGGAACGAGCAGTACTTC.

This clone has only a few counts. This chain links TRBV15 with TRBJ1-3; D not resolved. CDR3 length equals 13 residues. V was pared by 3 bases and J by 9 bases, with 12 bases between. Per germline, CDR1 LNHNV and CDR2 YYDKDF (reference sequence). The DNA of the CDR3 is TGTGCCACCAGCAGGGCTTCTTTTGGCACCATATATTTT. This gives the protein CATSRASFGTIYF.

The chain uses TRBV30 and TRBJ1-5, with 7 bases fitting TRBD1. This CDR3 has 13 amino acids. The germline V gene encodes CDR1 GTSNPN and CDR2 SVGIG (reference sequence). The J segment lost 7 bases and the V segment lost 2 bases, leaving 5 bases of the junction unmatched. CDR3 protein: CAWSPDRDQPQHF. CDR3 bases: TGTGCCTGGAGTCCCGACAGGGACCAGCCCCAGCATTTT. Full variable domain (rest looked up from reference TRBV30 and TRBJ1-5): SQTIHQWPATLVQPVGSPLSLECTVEGTSNPNLYWYRQAAGRGLQLLFYSVGIGQISSEVPQNLSASRPQDRQFILSSKKLLLSDSGFYLCAWSPDRDQPQHFGDGTRLSIL.

This clone was recorded once. CDR3 in amino acids: CASSPGSGTTYEQYF. In nucleotides, the CDR3 is TGTGCCAGCTCACCTGGGAGCGGGACGACCTACGAGCAGTACTTC. This chain links TRBV18 with TRBJ2-7; 7 bases align to TRBD2. With V trimmed by 3 bases and J by 2 bases, 7 bases remained unmatched. Germline CDR1 reads KGHSH; CDR2 reads LQKENI. The CDR3 has 15 residues.

J is TRBJ2-5 and V is TRBV6-5; a possible D gene is TRBD1 (5 bases). Trimming left V 0 bases short and J 5 bases short, with 16 bases between. The CDR3 runs 16 residues. The V gene's germline CDR1 is MNHEY and CDR2 SVGAGI. In DNA form, the CDR3 reads TGTGCCAGCAGTTACTCGCGTCAGGCCCCAGGGGAGACCCAGTACTTC. Protein: CASSYSRQAPGETQYF.

The chain is built from TRBV28 and TRBJ1-4; D ambiguous. V lost 7 bases, J lost 10 bases, and 16 bases lay in between. The CDR3 runs to 13 residues. The germline CDR1 and CDR2 sequences are MDHEN and SYDVKM. This CDR3 is CASTPDLVGKLFF. The CDR3 bases are TGTGCCAGCACTCCAGATTTGGTTGGAAAACTGTTTTTT.

The chain links TRBV11-2 to TRBJ1-2, with TRBD1 identical over 7 bases. V shed 5 bases, J shed 2 bases, and the junction held 11 bases outside the gene matches. Germline CDR1 reads SGHAT; CDR2 reads FQNNGV. This CDR3 spans 16 amino acids. The CDR3 here is CASSPQTGTANYGYTF. CDR3 in DNA: TGTGCCAGCAGCCCCCAGACCGGGACAGCGAACTATGGCTACACCTTC.

The chain has TRBV10-3 and TRBJ1-6; 10 bases align to TRBD1. The ends lost 11 bases at V and 5 bases at J; junction bases unmatched: 9. The length of the CDR3 is 15 residues. CDR1 and CDR2 from the germline V gene are ENHRY and SYGVKD. CDR3 loop: CAASRDRGDNSPLHF. In nucleotides, the CDR3 is TGTGCCGCGTCCCGGGACAGGGGAGATAATTCACCCCTCCACTTT.

There are a few counts of this clone. This chain connects TRBV5-1 to TRBJ2-2, with TRBD1 identical over 8 bases. The V gene end was trimmed by 4 bases and the J gene end by 0 bases; junction bases not matched to a gene: 5. The CDR3 loop spans 16 amino acids. Germline CDR1 is SGHRS and CDR2 is YFSETQ. DNA for the CDR3: TGCGCCAGCAGCATAGAACAGGGGGCGAACACCGGGGAGCTGTTTTTT. Its translation is CASSIEQGANTGELFF.

V and J are TRBV5-4 and TRBJ2-3; perhaps TRBD2 as D (5 bases). CDR3 length equals 13 residues. Germline-derived CDR1 and CDR2 are SGHNT and YYREEE (reference sequence). The V end lost 4 bases, the J end lost 5 bases, and 11 bases lay between the germline ends. CDR3 sequence (DNA): TGTGCCAGCAGCGGCTACGGGGAAGATACGCAGTATTTT. This encodes CASSGYGEDTQYF.

V is TRBV10-1 and J is TRBJ2-3, with 8 bases fitting TRBD2. CDR1 is WNHNN and CDR2 is SYGVQD in the germline V gene (reference sequence). This CDR3 has 16 amino acids. The V segment lost 2 bases and the J segment 2 bases; nucleotides outside the gene matches: 6. DNA for the CDR3: TGCGCCAGCAGTGAGGGCCGGGAGGGCCTCACAGATACGCAGTATTTT. As protein: CASSEGREGLTDTQYF.

The rearrangement joins TRBV12-3 or TRBV12-4 to TRBJ2-5, with 8 positions matching TRBD2. The CDR3 is 13 residues long. The junction had 0 bases not matched to a gene; V was cut back by 1 base and J by 5 bases. The CDR3 protein is CASSLGTSETQYF. CDR3 nucleotide sequence: TGTGCCAGCAGTTTAGGGACTAGCGAGACCCAGTACTTC.

This clone was recorded a few times. This sequence joins TRBV19 and TRBJ1-2; 8 bases map to TRBD1. CDR1 and CDR2 from the germline V gene are LNHDA and SQIVND (reference sequence). Trimming cost V 2 bases and J 4 bases; bases outside gene matches: 6. The CDR3 loop spans 15 amino acids. The CDR3 protein is CASSILGQEFYGYTF. The DNA for the CDR3 is TGTGCCAGTAGTATACTGGGACAGGAATTCTATGGCTACACCTTC.

The chain joins TRBV29-1 to TRBJ2-5; maybe TRBD1 (6 bases). In germline, CDR1 is SQVTM, CDR2 ANQGSEA. The V end lost 6 bases, the J end lost 3 bases, and 14 bases lay between the germline ends. CDR3 length: 13 amino acids. DNA for the CDR3: TGCAGCGTCGAGACAGGTTTGAAAGAGACCCAGTACTTC. Residues: CSVETGLKETQYF. Based on the CDR3 plus reference TRBV29-1 and TRBJ2-5, the full variable domain is SAVISQKPSRDICQRGTSLTIQCQVDSQVTMMFWYRQQPGQSLTLIATANQGSEATYESGFVIDKFPISRPNLTFSTLTVSNMSPEDSSIYLCSVETGLKETQYFGPGTRLLVL.

The V call is TRBV5-1, the J call TRBJ2-3, with 11 bases identical to TRBD2. The germline V gene has CDR1 SGHRS and CDR2 YFSETQ. The CDR3 covers 15 residues. Germline trimming cut 4 bases from V and 1 base from J; bases unmatched to any gene: 2. The CDR3 coding sequence is TGCGCCAGCAGCCTGGGACTAGCGGGCACAGATACGCAGTATTTT. Translating gives CASSLGLAGTDTQYF.

This clone was detected once. The chain employs TRBV3-1 (or the pseudogene TRBV3-2) and TRBJ1-5; weak D call: TRBD1 (5 bases). The germline CDR1 and CDR2 sequences are LGHDT and YNNKEL (reference sequence). Between the trimmed V and J ends, which lost 2 bases and 4 bases, there was a span of 9 bases. This CDR3 has 14 residues. The CDR3 spells CASSQQGRNQPQHF. The CDR3 bases are TGTGCCAGCAGCCAACAGGGTCGGAATCAGCCCCAGCATTTT.

The chain is built from TRBV12-2 and TRBJ2-7; TRBD2, the table's D call, lacks a check against the DNA. TRBV12-2 is flagged as a pseudogene. The CDR3 is 17 residues long. CDR3: CASRFQRGHRPSYEQYF. The DNA of the CDR3 is TGTGCAAGTCGCTTCCAGCGGGGACACCGGCCCTCCTACGAGCAGTACTTC.

The V and J genes are TRBV30 and TRBJ1-2; possibly TRBD1 for D (5 bases). There are 12 residues in the CDR3. Germline V gene sequence: CDR1 GTSNPN, CDR2 SVGIG (reference sequence). Trimming took off 2 bases at V and 8 bases at J, with 12 bases between the two ends. CDR3 sequence reads: CAWSSGDWGYTF. The CDR3 bases are TGTGCCTGGAGTTCGGGGGACTGGGGCTACACCTTC.

The chain uses TRBV7-2 and TRBJ2-5, with 12 bases that match TRBD2. Germline V lookup: CDR1 SGHTA, CDR2 FQGNSA. J lost 5 bases, V lost 5 bases, and 6 bases had no gene match. There are 15 residues in the CDR3. CDR3 coding DNA: TGTGCCAGCAGCCTCGGACTAGCGGGATGGGAGACCCAGTACTTC. Translation: CASSLGLAGWETQYF.